This T cell receptor (beta chain) was recorded in a study of T cells in Graves' hyperthyroidism and ophthalmopathy. The CDR3 contains 16 residues. Germline trimming cut 5 bases from V and 0 bases from J; bases unmatched to any gene: 6. Germline CDR1 reads PRHDT; CDR2 reads FYEKMQ (reference sequence). Findings and limits, study-wide: Most expanded thyroid clonotypes above 0.001 recurred in blood. Ophthalmopathy was predicted by the model a median of about 6.5 months ahead of onset.

The PBMCs had their origin in approximately 10 ml of fresh peripheral blood. RNA transcripts gave rise to amplified TCR beta CDR3 regions. Carried out on the TCR CDR3, a first-round RT-PCR used the HTBI primer set. Each CDR3 protein is one row after TCRdb ran MiXCR on the multiplex PCR reads. The sample yields 500,000 to 800,000 distinct CDR3 sequences, about 14% seen once. Regarding this clonotype: Its antigen is not identified.

This TCR derives from a woman in her 50s with Graves' ophthalmopathy. Sequences were obtained from blood. This sequence joins TRBV13 and TRBJ2-3; 9 bases agree with TRBD2. The CDR3 spells CASSHPREGSTDTQYF. The CDR3 DNA reads TGTGCCAGCAGCCATCCGCGGGAGGGAAGCACAGATACGCAGTATTTT.